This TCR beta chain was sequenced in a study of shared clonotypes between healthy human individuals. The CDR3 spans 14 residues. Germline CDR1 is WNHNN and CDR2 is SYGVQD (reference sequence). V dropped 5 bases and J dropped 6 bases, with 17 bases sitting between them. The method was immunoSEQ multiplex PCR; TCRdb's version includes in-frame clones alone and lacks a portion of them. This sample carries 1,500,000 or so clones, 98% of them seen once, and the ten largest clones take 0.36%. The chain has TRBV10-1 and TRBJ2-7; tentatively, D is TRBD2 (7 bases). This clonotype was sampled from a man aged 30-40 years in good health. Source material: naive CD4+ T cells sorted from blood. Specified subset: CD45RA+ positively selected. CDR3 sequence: CASSLLQGGAEQYF. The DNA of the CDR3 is TGCGCCAGCAGTCTACTGCAAGGGGGGGCCGAGCAGTACTTC.